This TCR beta chain was sequenced during a study of T cell responses to AZD1222 COVID-19 vaccine. Looking at the study overall: The study pooled second doses at about 4 or about 12 weeks.

Broader study findings: Sampling captured repertoires only after the peak T cell response. Only a handful of people who got AZD1222 tested seropositive at baseline. Females outnumbered males among donors, who were mostly white British; clonal diversity was possibly underestimated.

A note on this clone: What it binds is unknown.

TCRdb's table, derived via immunoSEQ multiplex PCR, lists solely in-frame clones and lacks some. The data hold 130,000 or so clones, with over 90% observed a single time. This TCR was sampled from an adult in good health. The sample consisted of peripheral blood, taken on day 0 of AZD1222 vaccination.

The CDR3 coding sequence is TGTGCCAGCAGCCAAGCTGGGGGCTACACCTTC. Translation: CASSQAGGYTF. This chain joins TRBV3-1 (or the pseudogene TRBV3-2) and TRBJ1-2; D is uncertain. The V end was cut by 1 base, the J end by 8 bases, with 5 bases between. Per the germline V gene, CDR1 is LGHDT and CDR2 is YNNKEL (reference sequence). The CDR3 is 11 amino acids.